This T cell receptor beta chain was recovered during a study of T cells in tuberculosis (dated by TCRdb to between 2018 and 2020). About the investigation overall: In the study, CD1B tetramers and high-throughput TCR immunosequencing were combined to characterize T cells specific for the mycobacterial lipid antigen glucose monomycolate (GMM). In a South African clinical cohort, IGRA-negative adolescents, IGRA-positive adolescents with latent tuberculosis and adults with active tuberculosis were compared, with nine to eleven people in each group. PBMC from patients with active tuberculosis were archived either before the start of standard anti-tuberculosis treatment or within 7 days of starting that treatment. Results and caveats for the whole study, not just this receptor: Clinical samples were selected based on which cryopreserved specimens were available, and the active tuberculosis cases were adults whereas the controls were adolescents. An accuracy of roughly 90% (AUROC 0.90) was reached by a classifier using the diverse GMM-specific repertoire, compared with more than 65% accuracy when GEM motif frequencies were used. The smaller NN-distances were partly driven by shorter CDR3-alpha lengths in active tuberculosis patients, and the difference for TCR-beta did not reach statistical significance. Compared with IGRA-negative controls, TCR-alpha repertoires from active tuberculosis had smaller mean NN-distances to GMM-specific TCRs, which suggests clonal expansion of these TCRs.

With respect to this clone: Its antigen is not yet known. No base quality values were provided; no much bigger clone lies one nucleotide off.

The time point label corresponds to: new active TB diagnosis, blood taken before or within 7 days of starting treatment. Patients with active tuberculosis were defined as newly diagnosed, HIV-seronegative South African adults aged 18 years or older. Confirmation of active tuberculosis was obtained by positive sputum smear microscopy and/or positive M. tuberculosis culture. Immunosequencing was performed on unsorted cryopreserved PBMC and covered 100,000 or so T cells per clinical donor on average. TCR libraries were generated with the immunoSEQ multiplex PCR assay, using TCR-beta and/or TCR-alpha/delta assays for each sample. The amplified TCR libraries were sequenced on the Illumina high-throughput platform. Per the source publication's procedure: Clustering and dimensionality reduction relied on pairwise TCRdist distances among GMM-specific receptors from T cells that were either sorted ex vivo or expanded in vitro. The score assigned to each clinical repertoire was mean NN-distance, meaning the average TCRdist to the nearest 10% of tetramer-positive reference sequences. To compute GEM TCR motif frequency, the fraction of unique TCRs matching known GEM sequences by V/J usage and CDR3 length was calculated. Active tuberculosis was classified by linear discriminant analysis with leave-one-out cross-validation, implemented in scikit-learn. What TCRdb holds here is the immuneACCESS table cut down to in-frame rearrangements. Part of the clones is not present; checked against another copy, under half of the missing clones reflect an unresolved V gene, and the others are unexplained. V and J calls and clone size are those listed in that table; D and trimming were worked out from the DNA. The sample table shows tens of thousands of clones, and around nine tenths are seen once. Approximately 5.9% of the sample is held by the ten biggest clonotypes.

Here the sequenced sample was PBMCs, taken at tuberculosis diagnosis. The clonotype comes from an adult with tuberculosis.

The bases are TGTGCCATCAGTGAACGAGACAGGTCCACAGATACGCAGTATTTT. Translated, this gives CAISERDRSTDTQYF. The V and J genes are TRBV10-3 and TRBJ2-3; TRBD1 is a weak D gene call, 6 bases matching. The CDR3 spans 15 residues, from the cysteine through the phenylalanine. Only the CDR3 DNA stays, 45 bases, in frame from base 1. V is shortened by 3 bases, J by 2 bases, and the region joining them spans 12 bases. Via the germline V gene, CDR1 is ENHRY and CDR2 SYGVKD.